This TCR beta chain was recorded in a study of blood T cell repertoires in COVID-19. Study summary: Sites in the United States, Italy and Spain provided acute and convalescent COVID-19 samples. From T cells, B-cell-depleted T cells, or PBMCs came the material, which was cDNA or gDNA.

This CDR3 has 13 amino acids. The V and J ends lost 10 bases and 0 bases respectively, with 12 bases between them. The V gene's germline CDR1 is MNHEY and CDR2 SVGAGI. Residents of 24 US areas, aged roughly 18 to 89 years, made up the participants. Membership in each cohort depended on participant-reported clinical history. This table comes from immunoSEQ multiplex PCR, and its TCRdb copy is limited to in-frame clones, with some not included. The sample carries 240,000 or so clones, approximately 90% recorded once. The sequence was obtained from a man between 50 and 59 years old who had been exposed to COVID-19. The sample consisted of PBMCs or T cells enriched from blood (not recorded which). The chain carries TRBV6-5 and TRBJ1-1; D remains ambiguous. DNA for the CDR3: TGTGCCACCCGCCAGGAAATGAACACTGAAGCTTTCTTT. Translated, it gives CATRQEMNTEAFF.